A single sample is the source of the 27 T cell receptor beta chains below, sequenced in a study of cytomegalovirus exposure and HLA in healthy donors. PCR primers comprised 60 Vbeta and 13 Jbeta primers. Assay: immunoSEQ multiplex PCR; the TCRdb copy retains only in-frame clones and omits some. The sample shows just under 95,000 clones, over 70% of them seen only once. Sample: PBMCs. The receptors shown here come from a man aged 50-59 years in good health and CMV-seropositive.

The chain joins TRBV6-1 to TRBJ2-7, with TRBD1 matching over 7 bases. The germline V gene encodes CDR1 MNHNS and CDR2 SASEGT. The V and J ends lost 0 bases and 2 bases, in that order; junction bases with no gene match: 7. The CDR3 has 16 residues. The CDR3 DNA reads TGTGCCAGCAGTGAAGCCATTTCGACAGGGACCTACGAGCAGTACTTC. It codes for CASSEAISTGTYEQYF.

The chain has TRBV6-5 and TRBJ2-1; 13 bases agree with TRBD2. The CDR3 is 15 amino acids. In germline, CDR1 is MNHEY, CDR2 SVGAGI. J lost 4 bases, V lost 5 bases, and 2 bases had no gene match. The CDR3 region is CASSRTSGGYNEQFF. In DNA form, the CDR3 reads TGTGCCAGCAGTAGGACTAGCGGGGGATACAATGAGCAGTTCTTC.

For this clone: One junction end does not reproduce the germline sequence, and a read error may be involved. The rearrangement links TRBV9 to TRBJ1-2, with D hard to call. CDR3 length equals 13 residues. In germline, CDR1 is SGDLS, CDR2 YYNGEE. The CDR3 coding sequence is TGTGCCAGCAGCGTAGAAAGGGAGGGCGGCTACCCCTTC. Its protein is CASSVEREGGYPF.

The J gene is TRBJ1-2, the V gene TRBV14; D possibly corresponds to TRBD1 (5 bases). Germline V gene lookup returns CDR1 SGHDN and CDR2 FVKESK. CDR3 size: 14 residues. Trimming took off 3 bases at V and 7 bases at J, with 15 bases between the two ends. CDR3 protein: CASSQLTRVGGYTF. CDR3 DNA sequence: TGTGCCAGCAGCCAGTTGACCAGGGTGGGTGGCTACACCTTC.

The chain uses TRBV19 and TRBJ2-3, with 11 bases lining up with TRBD2. The CDR3 is made up of 14 amino acids. CDR1 and CDR2 (germline): LNHDA, SQIVND (reference sequence). Trimming at V came to 4 bases and at J to 7 bases, leaving 4 bases not matched to a gene. CDR3 bases: TGTGCCAGTAGTACTAGCGGGGGGCGGAATACGCAGTATTTT. Translation gives CASSTSGGRNTQYF.

The chain uses TRBV28 and TRBJ2-7; the D gene is possibly TRBD1 (6 bases). The CDR3 spans 13 residues. V shed 6 bases and J shed 3 bases, with 12 bases lying between them. CDR1 is MDHEN and CDR2 is SYDVKM in the germline V gene. The CDR3 DNA follows: TGTGCCAGCAGAGCACAGGGCAACTACGAGCAGTACTTC. This codes for CASRAQGNYEQYF.

The chain joins TRBV5-4 to TRBJ1-3; D perhaps matches TRBD1 (6 bases). The CDR3 covers 16 residues. V gave up 4 bases and J gave up 2 bases, with 16 bases separating them. Germline V CDR1 and CDR2: SGHNT, YYREEE (reference sequence). The CDR3 nucleotides read TGTGCCAGCAGCCCACCGGCCGCAGGGGCTGGAAACACCATATATTTT. Its translation: CASSPPAAGAGNTIYF.

The rearrangement uses TRBV27 and TRBJ1-5; 7 nucleotides agree with TRBD1. CDR1 and CDR2 (germline): MNHEY, SMNVEV (reference sequence). J was trimmed by 4 bases and V by 9 bases; bases with no gene match: 12. The CDR3 is made up of 15 amino acids. CDR3 in amino acids: CARGPETGSNQPQHF. The CDR3, as DNA: TGTGCCAGGGGGCCCGAGACAGGGTCAAATCAGCCCCAGCATTTT.

The chain links TRBV19 to TRBJ2-7; 12 nucleotides match TRBD1. Germline CDR1 is LNHDA and CDR2 is SQIVND (reference sequence). The CDR3 length is 15 residues. The V and J ends lost 6 bases and 2 bases, in that order; junction bases with no gene match: 5. CDR3 in DNA: TGTGCCAGTAGGATGGGGACAGGGGGCACCTACGAGCAGTACTTC. Protein: CASRMGTGGTYEQYF.

The chain recombines TRBV11-1 with TRBJ2-1; 15 positions match TRBD2. The J segment lost 9 bases and the V segment lost 2 bases, leaving 5 bases of the junction unmatched. Germline CDR1 SGHAT, CDR2 FQDESV (reference sequence). The CDR3 totals 16 residues. The CDR3 here is CASSLRTSGGGSEQFF. In DNA form, the CDR3 reads TGTGCCAGCAGCTTAAGGACTAGCGGGGGGGGGAGTGAGCAGTTCTTC.

The J gene is TRBJ2-7, the V gene TRBV5-1, with 7 bases that match TRBD1. The germline V gene has CDR1 SGHRS and CDR2 YFSETQ. The V segment lost 4 bases and the J segment 3 bases; nucleotides outside the gene matches: 7. This CDR3 comprises 14 residues. CDR3 in DNA: TGCGCCAGCAGCCCAGGGACAGCTGACTACGAGCAGTACTTC. Its protein is CASSPGTADYEQYF.

The chain has TRBV5-8 and TRBJ1-2; 9 nucleotides match TRBD1. The germline gives CDR1 SGHTS, CDR2 YDEGEE. Trimming took 4 bases from V and 4 from J; bases not matched to a gene: 5. This CDR3 is built from 14 residues. The CDR3 DNA sequence: TGTGCCAGCAGCGACACAGGGGGCGTCTATGGCTACACCTTC. Translated: CASSDTGGVYGYTF.

The chain links TRBV30 to TRBJ2-3, with 7 bases lining up with TRBD2. Trimming took 0 bases from V and 1 from J; bases not matched to a gene: 4. Germline V lookup: CDR1 GTSNPN, CDR2 SVGIG (reference sequence). The CDR3 covers 15 residues. The CDR3 region has the DNA TGTGCCTGGAGTGTACTGGCGGGGGGCACAGATACGCAGTATTTT. This gives the protein CAWSVLAGGTDTQYF.

The chain carries TRBV9 and TRBJ2-1, with TRBD1 matching 7 bases. The CDR3 has 13 amino acids. Looked up from germline, CDR1 is SGDLS and CDR2 is YYNGEE. The J segment lost 9 bases and the V segment lost 5 bases, leaving 8 bases of the junction unmatched. DNA for the CDR3: TGTGCCAGCAGTAACCTACAGGGGAGTGAGCAGTTCTTC. Translating it yields CASSNLQGSEQFF. Variable domain in full (rest from reference TRBV9 and TRBJ2-1): DSGVTQTPKHLITATGQRVTLRCSPRSGDLSVYWYQQSLDQGLQFLIQYYNGEERAKGNILERFSAQQFPDLHSELNLSSLELGDSALYFCASSNLQGSEQFFGPGTRLTVL.

The J gene is TRBJ2-7, the V gene TRBV7-8; D call uncertain. With 5 bases removed from V and 7 bases from J, the gap between germline ends came to 18 bases. This CDR3 comprises 14 residues. From germline, CDR1 is SGHVS and CDR2 FQNEAQ. This chain's CDR3 is CASSPHSPLREQYF. Written as DNA, the CDR3 is TGTGCCAGCAGCCCCCATTCCCCCCTGAGGGAGCAGTACTTC.

The J gene is TRBJ1-2, the V gene TRBV5-1; D is ambiguous. Germline assignment: CDR1 SGHRS and CDR2 YFSETQ. CDR3 size: 11 residues. V shed 4 bases and J shed 3 bases, with 4 bases lying between them. The CDR3 nucleotides read TGCGCCAGCAGCCGGGACTATGGCTACACCTTC. It encodes CASSRDYGYTF. Drawing the rest from reference TRBV5-1 and TRBJ1-2, the complete variable domain is KAGVTQTPRYLIKTRGQQVTLSCSPISGHRSVSWYQQTPGQGLQFLFEYFSETQRNKGNFPGRFSGRQFSNSRSEMNVSTLELGDSALYLCASSRDYGYTFGSGTRLTVV.

The chain combines TRBV4-1 with TRBJ1-5; D is undetermined. V lost 8 bases and J lost 5, with 10 bases in between. The length of the CDR3 is 12 residues. Germline assignment: CDR1 MGHRA and CDR2 YSYEKL. In nucleotides, the CDR3 is TGCGCCAGCGGTGGCATCGATCAGCCCCAGCATTTT. It yields the protein CASGGIDQPQHF.

The rearrangement uses TRBV7-9 and TRBJ2-7; D is undetermined. The CDR3 loop spans 14 amino acids. Germline V gene sequence: CDR1 SEHNR, CDR2 FQNEAQ (reference sequence). V lost 1 base to trimming and J lost 2 bases, with 9 bases between them. The CDR3 region is CASSLGARAYEQYF. In DNA, the CDR3 is TGTGCCAGCAGCTTAGGAGCTCGGGCCTACGAGCAGTACTTC.

Note on this clone: No conserved phenylalanine or tryptophan ends this CDR3, so it is likely a read error. The chain employs TRBV19 and TRBJ1-2; 8 bases line up with TRBD1. There are 14 residues in the CDR3. V shed 6 bases, J shed 2 bases, and the junction held 5 bases outside the gene matches. Germline CDR1 and CDR2: LNHDA and SQIVND (reference sequence). CDR3 region: CASSSPGGNYGYTL. The CDR3 DNA is TGTGCCAGTAGCTCCCCAGGGGGCAACTATGGCTACACCCTC.

The genes are TRBV6-1 and TRBJ1-1; the D is unclear. The germline V gene has CDR1 MNHNS and CDR2 SASEGT. Deletions cut 2 bases from V and 1 base from J, with 5 bases between. The CDR3 is 13 amino acids. The CDR3: CASSELPNTEAFF. The CDR3 DNA reads TGTGCCAGCAGTGAACTTCCGAACACTGAAGCTTTCTTT.

Written as DNA, the CDR3 is TGTGCCAGCAGAACGGGGGGCACAGATACGCAGTATTTT. It encodes CASRTGGTDTQYF. The gene calls are TRBV7-2 and TRBJ2-3, with D possibly TRBD2 on 6 matching bases. Germline V lookup: CDR1 SGHTA, CDR2 FQGNSA. V lost 6 bases to trimming and J lost 1 base, with 8 bases between them. The CDR3 is 13 residues long.

This clone was found a few times. CDR3 amino acids: CASSAKASGVDSYNEQFF. DNA of the CDR3: TGTGCCAGCAGCGCGAAGGCTAGCGGGGTAGACTCCTACAATGAGCAGTTCTTC. V gene TRBV9 combines with J gene TRBJ2-1; 9 bases match TRBD2. V dropped 3 bases and J dropped 0; count of bases not matched to a gene: 10. Germline CDR1 SGDLS, CDR2 YYNGEE. This CDR3 is 18 amino acids long.

This chain connects TRBV7-8 to TRBJ2-5; 14 bases are shared with TRBD2. Germline V lookup: CDR1 SGHVS, CDR2 FQNEAQ. V dropped 5 bases and J dropped 7; count of bases not matched to a gene: 15. The CDR3 is 18 residues long. Here the CDR3 DNA reads TGTGCCAGCAGCCCTCGGACTAGCGGGGGGTTGATGGATAGGACCCAGTACTTC. It codes for CASSPRTSGGLMDRTQYF.

There are a few counts of this clone. The chain couples TRBV18 to TRBJ1-1, with a weak D call TRBD1 (5 bases). This CDR3 is 12 amino acids long. V was shortened by 8 bases and J by 5 bases, with 12 bases between the two germline ends. Germline CDR1 KGHSH, CDR2 LQKENI. The chain's CDR3 is CASGRGLTEAFF. The CDR3 nucleotides are TGTGCCAGCGGAAGGGGATTGACTGAAGCTTTCTTT.

The chain has TRBV7-3 and TRBJ1-2, with TRBD1 matching 7 bases. J gave up 6 bases and V 4 bases, and 5 bases lay outside the gene matches. This CDR3 spans 13 amino acids. From germline, CDR1 is SGHTA and CDR2 FQGTGA. The CDR3 nucleotides read TGTGCCAGCAGCTCACAAGACAGGGATGGCTACACCTTC. Its protein product is CASSSQDRDGYTF. The full variable domain, its missing parts supplied by reference TRBV7-3 and TRBJ1-2, is GAGVSQTPSNKVTEKGKYVELRCDPISGHTALYWYRQSLGQGPEFLIYFQGTGAADDSGLPNDRFFAVRPEGSVSTLKIQRTERGDSAVYLCASSSQDRDGYTFGSGTRLTVV.

This rearrangement joins TRBV7-2 to TRBJ1-2; TRBD1 might be the D (5 bases). The ends were cut back, 6 bases at V and 7 bases at J, with 24 bases in the middle. Germline lookup yields CDR1 SGHTA and CDR2 FQGNSA. The CDR3 covers 16 residues. The CDR3 DNA reads as TGTGCCAGCAGACCGGACGTTTCGGGGGGGGTGCGTGGCTACACCTTC. Translation gives CASRPDVSGGVRGYTF.

The chain couples TRBV2 to TRBJ2-1, with TRBD2 identical over 9 bases. Germline CDR1 is SNHLY and CDR2 is FYNNEI. The CDR3 totals 15 residues. V gave up 5 bases and J gave up 4 bases; unmatched junction bases: 6. CDR3 loop: CASSRAGGGYNEQFF. Here the CDR3 DNA reads TGTGCCAGCAGTCGAGCGGGGGGCGGTTACAATGAGCAGTTCTTC.